This T cell receptor (beta chain) was observed in a study of blood T cell repertoires in COVID-19. Study details: COVID-19 samples, acute and convalescent, were from the United States, Italy and Spain. From T cells, B-cell-depleted T cells, or PBMCs came the material, which was cDNA or gDNA.

CDR1 is SGHAT, CDR2 FQNNGV, per germline. The ends were cut back, 5 bases at V and 8 bases at J, with 16 bases in the middle. The CDR3 length is 14 residues. In the original analysis: Amplification from reference gene primers served as the basis for estimated nucleated cell counts. Generated by immunoSEQ multiplex PCR, the TCRdb table keeps only in-frame clones and is missing some. That table furnishes V, J and clone size, whereas the DNA furnished D and trimming. The table shows about 39,000 clones, with under 80% occurring only once. This clonotype originated in an elderly man with acute or convalescent COVID-19. The chain employs TRBV11-2 and TRBJ1-3, with D perhaps TRBD1 (6 bases). Specimen: peripheral blood. The CDR3 DNA is TGTGCCAGCAGCCCGACAGGACGGGTGGACACCATATATTTT. Protein sequence: CASSPTGRVDTIYF.